One sample yielded the 30 T cell receptor beta chains listed below, sequenced in a study of PD-1 blockade in classical Hodgkin lymphoma. Relapse after autologous stem cell transplantation occurred in every patient, and brentuximab vedotin exposure varied. Method: immunoSEQ multiplex PCR; TCRdb's copy keeps in-frame clones and lacks some. The data show about 10,000 clones, around nine tenths seen once. Here the sequenced sample was peripheral blood mononuclear cells (PBMCs), taken at baseline. All receptors derive from a human donor with classical Hodgkin lymphoma.

This sequence joins TRBV6-1 and TRBJ2-3; TRBD2 agrees at 11 bases. Per germline, CDR1 MNHNS and CDR2 SASEGT. This CDR3 contains 15 residues. V shed 10 bases and J 1 base; nucleotides not matched to a gene: 7. Here the CDR3 DNA reads TGTGCCATTTCTCCGGGACTAGCGGGCACAGATACGCAGTATTTT. This gives the protein CAISPGLAGTDTQYF.

The CDR3 DNA reads as TGTGCCAGCAGTATAGGGCTAGCGACCGGGGAGCTGTTTTTT. Translating it yields CASSIGLATGELFF. The gene calls are TRBV21-1 and TRBJ2-2; no check of the table's D call, TRBD2, against the DNA was made. TRBV21-1 is marked as a pseudogene. This CDR3 contains 14 residues.

V and J are TRBV7-9 and TRBJ1-1; D not certain. Trimming removed 5 bases at V and 1 base at J, with 11 bases between. The CDR3 totals 14 residues. Germline V gene lookup returns CDR1 SEHNR and CDR2 FQNEAQ (reference sequence). DNA of the CDR3: TGTGCCAGCAGCGGGCAGGACGGGAACACTGAAGCTTTCTTT. Amino acid sequence: CASSGQDGNTEAFF.

The genes are TRBV5-1 and TRBJ2-5, with 10 nucleotides matching TRBD1. The DNA matches TRBJ2-7 better at its end, which makes the J call doubtful. Looked up from germline, CDR1 is SGHRS and CDR2 is YFSETQ. This CDR3 spans 15 amino acids. As DNA, the CDR3 is TGCGCCAGCAGCTTGGTAGGGACAGGGGAGTCCGAGCAGTACTTC. Amino acid sequence: CASSLVGTGESEQYF.

The chain couples TRBV5-1 to TRBJ1-5; D ambiguous. V lost 4 bases and J 4 bases, leaving 9 bases between the germline ends. CDR3 length: 13 residues. The germline gives CDR1 SGHRS, CDR2 YFSETQ. The CDR3: CASSALGNQPQHF. The DNA for the CDR3 is TGCGCCAGCAGCGCCCTGGGGAATCAGCCCCAGCATTTT.

The CDR3 nucleotides read TGTGCCAGCAGCTTGGGGTTTCGGGTGGGGATGAACACTGAAGCTTTCTTT. The encoded protein is CASSLGFRVGMNTEAFF. The rearrangement joins TRBV5-8 to TRBJ1-1; no reliable D call. V was shortened by 0 bases and J by 0 bases, with 15 bases between the two germline ends. The germline gives CDR1 SGHTS, CDR2 YDEGEE. The CDR3 contains 17 residues.

This clone has a single count. The chain couples TRBV5-1 to TRBJ2-1; the D gene is possibly TRBD1 (5 bases). The CDR3 contains 13 residues. The V and J ends lost 4 bases and 4 bases respectively, with 9 bases between them. Germline CDR1 SGHRS, CDR2 YFSETQ. The CDR3 bases are TGCGCCAGCAGCCCCCAGGGTTACAATGAGCAGTTCTTC. Its protein is CASSPQGYNEQFF.

This clone appeared once. The chain links TRBV18 to TRBJ1-5, with no clear D. The V end was cut by 6 bases, the J end by 5 bases, with 11 bases between. There are 13 residues in the CDR3. The germline CDR1 and CDR2 sequences are KGHSH and LQKENI. The CDR3 spells CASSRTEDQPQHF. CDR3 nucleotide sequence: TGTGCCAGCTCCCGCACGGAAGATCAGCCCCAGCATTTT.

The CDR3 reads CASSRPNRGYEQYF. The DNA for the CDR3 is TGTGCCAGCAGCCGGCCTAACAGGGGATACGAGCAGTACTTC. The V call is TRBV27, the J call TRBJ2-7; TRBD1 matches at 7 bases. The CDR3 sequence is 14 residues long. The V segment lost 6 bases and the J segment 4 bases; nucleotides outside the gene matches: 9. Looked up from germline, CDR1 is MNHEY and CDR2 is SMNVEV (reference sequence).

The chain links TRBV28 to TRBJ2-1; 7 bases are a match to TRBD1. The CDR3 is 16 amino acids. Germline V gene sequence: CDR1 MDHEN, CDR2 SYDVKM. Trimming at V came to 7 bases and at J to 4 bases, leaving 13 bases not matched to a gene. Written as DNA, the CDR3 is TGTGCCAGCACCAACAGAGGGGGCAAGTCGTACAATGAGCAGTTCTTC. Translated, it gives CASTNRGGKSYNEQFF.

The genes are TRBV5-6 and TRBJ1-4; D gene ambiguous. The CDR3 totals 15 residues. Germline V gene lookup returns CDR1 SGHDT and CDR2 YYEEEE. The V end was cut by 0 bases, the J end by 11 bases, with 17 bases between. CDR3 nucleotides: TGTGCCAGCAGCTTGGAGGTGGGAGGTAGAGCTAAACTGTTTTTT. Residues: CASSLEVGGRAKLFF.

The chain links TRBV10-1 to TRBJ1-1; D is uncertain. CDR1 is WNHNN, CDR2 SYGVQD, per germline (reference sequence). Trimming shortened V by 5 bases and J by 1 base, and 14 bases separated the two germline ends. The CDR3 totals 15 residues. The DNA for the CDR3 is TGCGCCAGCAGTTCCAACAGTGGACCGAACACTGAAGCTTTCTTT. Translated: CASSSNSGPNTEAFF.

This sequence joins TRBV28 and TRBJ2-7; TRBD1 matches 8 bases. The trim removed 5 bases at V and 2 bases at J, leaving 5 bases unmatched. Germline V gives CDR1 MDHEN, CDR2 SYDVKM. The CDR3 totals 14 residues. This CDR3 is CASSGQGLPYEQYF. The CDR3 DNA reads TGTGCCAGCAGTGGACAGGGTTTGCCCTACGAGCAGTACTTC. Full variable domain (remainder filled in from reference TRBV28 and TRBJ2-7): DVKVTQSSRYLVKRTGEKVFLECVQDMDHENMFWYRQDPGLGLRLIYFSYDVKMKEKGDIPEGYSVSREKKERFSLILESASTNQTSMYLCASSGQGLPYEQYFGPGTRLTVT.

V gene TRBV4-2 combines with J gene TRBJ2-7, with 11 nucleotides matching TRBD2. The V gene end was trimmed by 4 bases and the J gene end by 4 bases; junction bases not matched to a gene: 6. Looked up from germline, CDR1 is LGHNA and CDR2 is YNFKEQ. There are 15 residues in the CDR3. CDR3 sequence reads: CASSPRLAGFYEQYF. The CDR3 DNA sequence: TGTGCCAGCAGCCCCCGACTAGCGGGATTTTACGAGCAGTACTTC.

The rearrangement links TRBV30 to TRBJ2-7; 7 bases match TRBD1. CDR3 size: 12 residues. With 3 bases clipped from V and 2 bases from J, the junction kept 1 base outside the gene matches. Germline CDR1 and CDR2: GTSNPN and SVGIG (reference sequence). CDR3 nucleotide sequence: TGTGCCTGGAGGGGGACAGCCTACGAGCAGTACTTC. Its protein is CAWRGTAYEQYF. The complete variable domain, with remaining parts taken from reference TRBV30 and TRBJ2-7, reads SQTIHQWPATLVQPVGSPLSLECTVEGTSNPNLYWYRQAAGRGLQLLFYSVGIGQISSEVPQNLSASRPQDRQFILSSKKLLLSDSGFYLCAWRGTAYEQYFGPGTRLTVT.

The rearrangement links TRBV4-2 to TRBJ2-7; D is tentatively TRBD1 or TRBD2 (5 bases each). This CDR3 has 15 residues. The V end lost 4 bases, the J end lost 0 bases, and 13 bases lay between the germline ends. Germline CDR1 is LGHNA and CDR2 is YNFKEQ. As DNA, the CDR3 is TGTGCCAGCAGCCCGCACAGGAGGAGCTCCTACGAGCAGTACTTC. The encoded protein is CASSPHRRSSYEQYF.

The chain carries TRBV27 and TRBJ2-1; D gene unclear. Germline lookup yields CDR1 MNHEY and CDR2 SMNVEV (reference sequence). This CDR3 is built from 14 residues. V was pared by 3 bases and J by 5 bases, with 11 bases between. CDR3 in amino acids: CASSFGPINNEQFF. In nucleotides, the CDR3 is TGTGCCAGCAGTTTCGGTCCCATTAACAATGAGCAGTTCTTC.

The V call is TRBV7-3, the J call TRBJ1-1; tentative D call: TRBD1 (5 bases). The V gene lost 2 bases and the J gene lost 3 bases, with 13 bases spanning the gap. From germline, CDR1 is SGHTA and CDR2 FQGTGA. This CDR3 contains 15 residues. DNA for the CDR3: TGTGCCAGCAGCTTATTGGGAGGGGCGGACACTGAAGCTTTCTTT. This translates into CASSLLGGADTEAFF.

V usage is TRBV12-5 and J usage is TRBJ2-7, with TRBD1 matching 8 bases. Germline V gene lookup returns CDR1 LGHNT and CDR2 FRNRAP. This CDR3 spans 15 amino acids. The ends lost 9 bases at V and 3 bases at J; junction bases unmatched: 13. This chain's CDR3 is CASVDSGQVRYEQYF. For the CDR3, the DNA is TGTGCTAGCGTAGATTCGGGACAGGTACGCTACGAGCAGTACTTC.

The J gene is TRBJ1-2, the V gene TRBV10-2; no definite D call. Germline values: CDR1 WSHSY, CDR2 SAAADI. V shed 9 bases and J shed 2 bases, with 19 bases lying between them. This CDR3 region has 15 residues. CDR3: CASVGRELTNYGYTF. In DNA, the CDR3 is TGCGCCAGTGTGGGCAGAGAATTAACCAACTATGGCTACACCTTC.

This clone has a handful of counts. The chain has TRBV19 and TRBJ1-1, with D unresolved. Trimming took off 3 bases at V and 1 base at J, with 6 bases between the two ends. This CDR3 contains 13 residues. Germline CDR1 is LNHDA and CDR2 is SQIVND (reference sequence). The CDR3, as DNA: TGTGCCAGTAGTATTACAGCGAACACTGAAGCTTTCTTT. Protein: CASSITANTEAFF. Drawing the rest from reference TRBV19 and TRBJ1-1, the complete variable domain is DGGITQSPKYLFRKEGQNVTLSCEQNLNHDAMYWYRQDPGQGLRLIYYSQIVNDFQKGDIAEGYSVSREKKESFPLTVTSAQKNPTAFYLCASSITANTEAFFGQGTRLTVV.

The chain joins TRBV27 to TRBJ2-3; D possibly matches TRBD1 or TRBD2 (5 bases each). V dropped 4 bases and J dropped 10 bases, with 18 bases sitting between them. The CDR3 has 14 amino acids. Germline CDR1 reads MNHEY; CDR2 reads SMNVEV (reference sequence). In DNA, the CDR3 is TGTGCCAGCAGTTCCTGGGACCGACCAGGCGCGCAGTATTTT. This gives the protein CASSSWDRPGAQYF.

J is TRBJ1-5 and V is TRBV11-2; the D is unclear. CDR3 size: 14 residues. V was clipped by 3 bases and J by 3 bases, with 9 bases between them. Germline-derived CDR1 and CDR2 are SGHAT and FQNNGV. The CDR3 region is CASSLFPNNQPQHF. CDR3 sequence (DNA): TGTGCCAGCAGCTTGTTTCCGAACAATCAGCCCCAGCATTTT. The full variable domain, rest sourced from reference TRBV11-2 and TRBJ1-5, is EAGVAQSPRYKIIEKRQSVAFWCNPISGHATLYWYQQILGQGPKLLIQFQNNGVVDDSQLPKDRFSAERLKGVDSTLKIQPAKLEDSAVYLCASSLFPNNQPQHFGDGTRLSIL.

As concerns this clone: Other DNA sequences in this specimen translate into the identical CDR3. The V and J genes are TRBV21-1 and TRBJ1-4; the D call TRBD1 from the table was never checked on the DNA. TRBV21-1 is a recognized pseudogene. The CDR3 loop spans 16 amino acids. CDR3 sequence (DNA): TGTGCCAGCAGTCCCCAACCGACAGGCGGCGATGAAAAACTGTTTTTT. It codes for CASSPQPTGGDEKLFF.

The rearrangement uses TRBV6-6 and TRBJ1-5; 7 bases agree with TRBD1. The CDR3 is 13 amino acids. CDR1 is MNHNY and CDR2 is SVGAGI in the germline V gene (reference sequence). The V gene end was trimmed by 8 bases and the J gene end by 6 bases; junction bases not matched to a gene: 7. CDR3 residues: CASGSDRTQPQHF. CDR3 nucleotides: TGTGCCAGCGGGTCGGACAGGACTCAGCCCCAGCATTTT.

The chain combines TRBV11-3 with TRBJ2-3, with 8 bases fitting TRBD2. The germline CDR1 and CDR2 sequences are SGHNT and YENEEA. CDR3 size: 17 residues. J was trimmed by 0 bases and V by 3 bases; bases with no gene match: 8. The CDR3 region is CASSFTSGQYSTDTQYF. The CDR3, as DNA: TGTGCCAGCAGCTTTACTAGCGGACAATATAGCACAGATACGCAGTATTTT.

The V and J genes are TRBV6-5 and TRBJ1-2; maybe TRBD1 (6 bases). Trimming removed 2 bases from V and 7 bases from J, with 14 bases in between. CDR1 and CDR2 from the germline V gene are MNHEY and SVGAGI. The CDR3 runs to 14 residues. This CDR3 reads CASSYRGAQGGYTF. The CDR3 nucleotides are TGTGCCAGCAGTTACCGGGGGGCGCAGGGTGGCTACACCTTC.

The CDR3, as DNA: TGTGCCAGCAGCTTAGAAGGGGGTATCCATCGGGCTTTCTTT. Protein: CASSLEGGIHRAFF. This chain connects TRBV7-9 to TRBJ1-1; possible D gene TRBD1, 6 bases. The CDR3 totals 14 residues. Germline V gives CDR1 SEHNR, CDR2 FQNEAQ (reference sequence). The V gene lost 1 base and the J gene lost 11 bases, with 17 bases spanning the gap. Full variable domain (missing parts from reference TRBV7-9 and TRBJ1-1): DTGVSQNPRHKITKRGQNVTFRCDPISEHNRLYWYRQTLGQGPEFLTYFQNEAQLEKSRLLSDRFSAERPKGSFSTLEIQRTEQGDSAMYLCASSLEGGIHRAFFGQGTRLTVV.

This clone occurred once. This rearrangement joins TRBV5-1 to TRBJ2-5; 7 bases align to TRBD1. The J call is in doubt because the DNA end fits TRBJ2-7 better. CDR3 length equals 14 residues. Germline loops: CDR1 SGHRS, CDR2 YFSETQ. This CDR3 is CASSSGRGHYEQYF. As DNA, the CDR3 is TGCGCCAGCAGCTCCGGTAGGGGGCATTACGAGCAGTACTTC.

This chain uses TRBV30 with TRBJ2-7, with D possibly matching TRBD1 (6 bases). Germline V CDR1 and CDR2: GTSNPN, SVGIG (reference sequence). The CDR3 consists of 13 residues. The V and J ends lost 2 bases and 4 bases respectively, with 12 bases between them. The CDR3 DNA sequence: TGTGCCTGGAGTTTGGGGGCATTGTACGAGCAGTACTTC. This gives the protein CAWSLGALYEQYF.